These 10 T cell receptor beta chains were sequenced from one sample in a study of T cells in localized non-small cell lung cancer. Using immunoSEQ multiplex PCR, the repertoire was profiled, and TCRdb retains in-frame clones only, with some absent. The sample comprises roughly 48,000 clones, around three quarters of which are singletons, and about 4.6% rests with the top ten. This specimen was PBMCs, taken before any cancer treatment. The source is a woman aged 40-70 years with stage II lung adenocarcinoma.

This chain joins TRBV4-1 and TRBJ1-1; D unresolved. The CDR3 spans 14 residues. V gave up 1 base and J gave up 4 bases, with 10 bases separating them. The germline gives CDR1 MGHRA, CDR2 YSYEKL. CDR3 sequence (DNA): TGCGCCAGCAGCCAAGTTAGCGAGGGCACTGAAGCTTTCTTT. Its protein product is CASSQVSEGTEAFF.

The chain has TRBV11-3 and TRBJ2-7; D uncertain. This CDR3 spans 13 amino acids. Germline values: CDR1 SGHNT, CDR2 YENEEA. The V end was cut by 3 bases, the J end by 0 bases, with 6 bases between. In DNA, the CDR3 is TGTGCCAGCAGCTTCGAGAGCTCCTACGAGCAGTACTTC. Its protein is CASSFESSYEQYF.

The J gene is TRBJ1-2, the V gene TRBV6-5; tentative D call: TRBD1 (5 bases). CDR3 length: 12 residues. V was cut by 6 bases and J by 8 bases, with 13 bases left in between. Germline V gene sequence: CDR1 MNHEY, CDR2 SVGAGI. This CDR3 is CASRPMGGGYTF. Here the CDR3 DNA reads TGTGCCAGCAGGCCCATGGGGGGAGGCTACACCTTC.

This chain connects TRBV18 to TRBJ2-1, with D perhaps TRBD2 (7 bases). The germline V gene has CDR1 KGHSH and CDR2 LQKENI. The CDR3 covers 14 residues. The ends were cut back, 2 bases at V and 8 bases at J, with 13 bases in the middle. The CDR3 DNA follows: TGTGCCAGCTCACCAGTTGAGGGGGGGGATGAGCAGTTCTTC. Residues: CASSPVEGGDEQFF.

This clone came up a few times. The CDR3 spells CASSFGAYRSETQYF. CDR3 DNA sequence: TGCGCCAGCAGCTTTGGGGCATATAGAAGTGAGACCCAGTACTTC. The genes are TRBV5-1 and TRBJ2-5, with a possible D match to TRBD1 (5 bases). The CDR3 extends over 15 amino acids. Trimming removed 2 bases at V and 5 bases at J, with 16 bases between. The germline CDR1 and CDR2 sequences are SGHRS and YFSETQ.

The J gene is TRBJ1-1, the V gene TRBV7-9, with D maybe TRBD1 (6 bases). V lost 1 base and J lost 1, with 16 bases in between. Germline lookup yields CDR1 SEHNR and CDR2 FQNEAQ (reference sequence). This CDR3 has 17 residues. CDR3 region: CASSLGIAGTRNTEAFF. DNA for the CDR3: TGTGCCAGCAGCTTAGGGATCGCCGGGACAAGGAACACTGAAGCTTTCTTT.

The V gene is TRBV30, the J gene TRBJ1-2; D ambiguous. Germline V gives CDR1 GTSNPN, CDR2 SVGIG (reference sequence). The V and J ends lost 4 bases and 3 bases respectively, with 6 bases between them. There are 11 residues in the CDR3. CDR3 sequence (DNA): TGTGCCTGGACGGGGTACTATGGCTACACCTTC. It translates to CAWTGYYGYTF.

The chain links TRBV18 to TRBJ2-2; D gene uncertain. This CDR3 has 15 amino acids. Trimming shortened V by 4 bases and J by 3 bases, and 12 bases separated the two germline ends. Germline lookup yields CDR1 KGHSH and CDR2 LQKENI. The CDR3 nucleotides are TGTGCCAGCTCACGTGTCACGGTGGACACCGGGGAGCTGTTTTTT. This codes for CASSRVTVDTGELFF.

The rearrangement uses TRBV27 and TRBJ2-7, with D perhaps matching TRBD1 (6 bases). V was trimmed by 3 bases and J by 7 bases, leaving 16 bases between them. CDR1 and CDR2 (germline): MNHEY, SMNVEV (reference sequence). The CDR3 is made up of 14 amino acids. CDR3 loop: CASSLGTGSHEQYF. For the CDR3, the DNA is TGTGCCAGCAGTTTGGGTACAGGGAGTCATGAGCAGTACTTC.

This clone is medium-sized in the sample. The V call is TRBV5-6, the J call TRBJ1-4; D unclear. The CDR3 is made up of 14 amino acids. Germline-derived CDR1 and CDR2 are SGHDT and YYEEEE. The V gene lost 4 bases and the J gene lost 7 bases, with 14 bases spanning the gap. The CDR3 protein is CASSPVYSVEKLFF. The CDR3 nucleotides are TGTGCCAGCAGCCCGGTCTACTCCGTTGAAAAACTGTTTTTT.